Sequencing of this TCR beta chain was carried out in a study of blood T cell repertoires in COVID-19. Assay used: immunoSEQ multiplex PCR; TCRdb lists only in-frame clones, some missing. The sample has approximately 72,000 clones; approximately 81% are singletons. The sequencing input was peripheral blood. The TCR comes from a man aged 50-59 years with active COVID-19.

The CDR3 here is CASSYRQGQDTEAFF. The CDR3 DNA reads as TGTGCCAGCAGTTACCGGCAGGGCCAAGACACTGAAGCTTTCTTT. The chain is built from TRBV6-2 or TRBV6-3 and TRBJ1-1; D is possibly TRBD1 (5 bases). This CDR3 has 15 amino acids. The ends were cut back, 2 bases at V and 3 bases at J, with 13 bases in the middle. Germline V gene sequence: CDR1 MNHEY, CDR2 SVGEGT.